Listed here is a single T cell receptor (beta chain). Its antigen is currently unknown. The data stem from a study of blood T cells in healthy people across ages. Study observations and caveats: Relative to aged donors, long-lived donors carried more naive CD4+ cells and displayed higher diversity. Significant beta diversity loss was already apparent by age approximately 38, declining roughly linearly. Diversity estimates drawn from one million T cells were deemed underestimates.

The second PCR ran about 6 to 12 cycles with a sample-barcoded 5' primer and J-beta primers. MiXCR, applied by TCRdb to the 5' RACE reads, yields one record per CDR3 protein. The sample has hundreds of thousands of distinct CDR3 sequences; about 50% are singletons. The CDR3 consists of 14 residues. CDR1 is DFQATT, CDR2 SNEGSKA, per germline (reference sequence). The source is a woman of 80 years or more in good health. The V gene is TRBV20-1, the J gene TRBJ2-5, with D tentatively TRBD1 or TRBD2 (5 bases each). The J call may be incorrect, as the DNA end agrees better with TRBJ2-1. Source material: blood. This chain's CDR3 is CSAPLGGAQETQFF. The DNA of the CDR3 is TGCAGTGCCCCCCTTGGGGGAGCGCAAGAGACCCAGTTCTTC.